This T cell receptor beta chain was sequenced in a study of shared T cell receptors in the human thymus. Assay: immunoSEQ multiplex PCR; the TCRdb copy retains only in-frame clones and omits some. Seen here are some 640,000 clones, approximately 89% observed once, and the top ten hold about 0.0094%. Trimming cost V 3 bases and J 1 base; bases outside gene matches: 7. CDR1 and CDR2 from the germline V gene are SNHLY and FYNNEI. The CDR3 contains 19 residues. The same data also went into a second study, on human thymus T cells.

The J gene is TRBJ2-3, the V gene TRBV2, with 16 bases aligning to TRBD2. The material sequenced was thymocytes. This TCR came from a boy younger than two with a congenital heart defect. CDR3 loop: CASSDVPGLAGGGTDTQYF. Written as DNA, the CDR3 is TGTGCCAGCAGTGACGTCCCGGGACTAGCGGGGGGGGGCACAGATACGCAGTATTTT.